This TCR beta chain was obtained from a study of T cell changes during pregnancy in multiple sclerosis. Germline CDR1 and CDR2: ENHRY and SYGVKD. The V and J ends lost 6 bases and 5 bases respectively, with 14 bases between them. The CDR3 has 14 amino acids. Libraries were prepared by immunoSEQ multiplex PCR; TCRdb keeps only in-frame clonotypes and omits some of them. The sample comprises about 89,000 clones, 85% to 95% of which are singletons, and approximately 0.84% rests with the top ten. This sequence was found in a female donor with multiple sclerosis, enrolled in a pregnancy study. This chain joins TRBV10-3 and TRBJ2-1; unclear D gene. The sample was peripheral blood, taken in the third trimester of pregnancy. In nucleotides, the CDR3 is TGTGCCATCAGCGCGCAGGAAGACCACAATGAGCAGTTCTTC. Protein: CAISAQEDHNEQFF.